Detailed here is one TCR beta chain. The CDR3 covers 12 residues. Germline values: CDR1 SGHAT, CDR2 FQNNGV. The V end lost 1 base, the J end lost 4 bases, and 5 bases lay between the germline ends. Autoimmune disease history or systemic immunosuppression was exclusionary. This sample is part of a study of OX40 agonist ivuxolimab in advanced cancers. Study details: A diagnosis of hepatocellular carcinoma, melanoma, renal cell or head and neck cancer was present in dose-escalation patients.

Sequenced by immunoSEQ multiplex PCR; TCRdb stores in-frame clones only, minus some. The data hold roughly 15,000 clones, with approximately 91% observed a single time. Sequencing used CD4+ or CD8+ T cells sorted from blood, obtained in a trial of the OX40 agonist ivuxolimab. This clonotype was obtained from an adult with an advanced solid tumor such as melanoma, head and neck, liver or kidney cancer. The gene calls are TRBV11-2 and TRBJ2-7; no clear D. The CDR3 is CASSLVEYEQYF. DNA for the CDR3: TGTGCCAGCAGCTTAGTAGAGTACGAGCAGTACTTC.